This T cell receptor (beta chain) comes out of a study of shared clonotypes between healthy human individuals. Study-level information: Two female and a few male donors aged 18 to 49 were enrolled.

Concerning this clone itself: Its antigen is still unknown.

Ten immunoSEQ deep assay plates held the unsorted PBMC DNA. Data came from immunoSEQ multiplex PCR; TCRdb stores just in-frame clones and leaves some out. The data contain 400,000 to 600,000 clones, 70% to 80% of them singletons. General study points: A limitation of the genetic and exposure-history diversity represented arose from few donors.

The CDR3 length is 16 residues. This clonotype was sampled from a woman aged 35 to 49 in good health. Some clones in this sample may be carry-over from other donors' samples. V gene TRBV21-1 combines with J gene TRBJ1-2. TRBV21-1 is given as a pseudogene. The source material was PBMCs. The CDR3 nucleotides are TGTGCCAGCAGCAAAACGGCGCTTCTCTCTAACTATGGCTACACCTTC. It encodes CASSKTALLSNYGYTF.